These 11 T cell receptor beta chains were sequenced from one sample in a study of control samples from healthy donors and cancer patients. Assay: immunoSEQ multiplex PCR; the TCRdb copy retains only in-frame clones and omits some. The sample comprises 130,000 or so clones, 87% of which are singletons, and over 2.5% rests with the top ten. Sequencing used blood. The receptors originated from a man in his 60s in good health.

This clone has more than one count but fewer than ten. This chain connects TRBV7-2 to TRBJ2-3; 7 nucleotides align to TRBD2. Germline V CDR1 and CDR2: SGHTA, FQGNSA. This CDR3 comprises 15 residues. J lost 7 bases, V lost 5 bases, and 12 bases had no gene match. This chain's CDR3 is CASSPGTAGENTQYF. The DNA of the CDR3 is TGTGCCAGCAGCCCGGGGACGGCGGGGGAGAATACGCAGTATTTT.

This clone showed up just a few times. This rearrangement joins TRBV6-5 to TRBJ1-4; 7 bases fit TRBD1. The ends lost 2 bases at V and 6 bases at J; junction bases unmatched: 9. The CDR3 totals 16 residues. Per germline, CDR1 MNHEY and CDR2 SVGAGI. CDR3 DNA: TGTGCCAGCAGTTACGGGCAGGGGGGCAGTTATGAAAAACTGTTTTTT. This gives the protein CASSYGQGGSYEKLFF.

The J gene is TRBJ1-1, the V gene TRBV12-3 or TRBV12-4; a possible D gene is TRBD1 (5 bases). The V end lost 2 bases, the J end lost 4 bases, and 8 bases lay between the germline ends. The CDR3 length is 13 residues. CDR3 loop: CASSLTGLTEAFF. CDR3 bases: TGTGCCAGCAGTTTAACAGGACTCACTGAAGCTTTCTTT.

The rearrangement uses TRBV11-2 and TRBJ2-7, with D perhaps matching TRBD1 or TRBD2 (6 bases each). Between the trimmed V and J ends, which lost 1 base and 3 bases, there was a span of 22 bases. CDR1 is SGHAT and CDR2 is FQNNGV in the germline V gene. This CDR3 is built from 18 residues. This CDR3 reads CASSLVTVRGPRYYEQYF. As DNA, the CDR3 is TGTGCCAGCAGCTTAGTGACTGTACGGGGGCCACGTTACTACGAGCAGTACTTC.

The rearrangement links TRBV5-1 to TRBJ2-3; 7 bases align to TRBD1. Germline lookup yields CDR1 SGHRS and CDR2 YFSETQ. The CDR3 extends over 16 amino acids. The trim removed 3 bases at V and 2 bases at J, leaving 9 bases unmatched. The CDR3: CASSWGPGQNTDTQYF. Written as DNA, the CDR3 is TGCGCCAGCAGCTGGGGGCCGGGACAGAACACAGATACGCAGTATTTT.

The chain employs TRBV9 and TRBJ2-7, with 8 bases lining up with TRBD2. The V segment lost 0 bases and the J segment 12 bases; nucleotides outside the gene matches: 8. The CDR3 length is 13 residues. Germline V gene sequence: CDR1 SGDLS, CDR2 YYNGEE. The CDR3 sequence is CASSVALAAELYF. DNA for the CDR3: TGTGCCAGCAGCGTAGCACTAGCGGCGGAACTGTACTTC.

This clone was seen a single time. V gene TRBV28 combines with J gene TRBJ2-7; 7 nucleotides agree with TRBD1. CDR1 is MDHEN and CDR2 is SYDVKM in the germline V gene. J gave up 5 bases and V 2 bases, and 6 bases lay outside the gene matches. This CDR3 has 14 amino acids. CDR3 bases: TGTGCCAGCAGTTTAGGTGACAGGGCTAACGAGCAGTACTTC. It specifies CASSLGDRANEQYF.

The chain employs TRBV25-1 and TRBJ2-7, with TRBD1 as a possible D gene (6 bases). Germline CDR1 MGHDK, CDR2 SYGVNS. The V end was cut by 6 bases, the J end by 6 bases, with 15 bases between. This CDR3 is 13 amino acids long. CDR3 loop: CASRRTVLSEQYF. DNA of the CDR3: TGTGCCAGCAGAAGGACAGTTTTGAGCGAGCAGTACTTC.

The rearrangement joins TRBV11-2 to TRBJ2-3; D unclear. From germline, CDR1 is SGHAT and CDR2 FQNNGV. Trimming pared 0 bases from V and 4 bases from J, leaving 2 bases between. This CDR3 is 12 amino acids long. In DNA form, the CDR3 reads TGTGCCAGCAGCTTAGAAGCAGATACGCAGTATTTT. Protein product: CASSLEADTQYF. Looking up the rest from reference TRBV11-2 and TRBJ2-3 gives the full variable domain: EAGVAQSPRYKIIEKRQSVAFWCNPISGHATLYWYQQILGQGPKLLIQFQNNGVVDDSQLPKDRFSAERLKGVDSTLKIQPAKLEDSAVYLCASSLEADTQYFGPGTRLTVL.

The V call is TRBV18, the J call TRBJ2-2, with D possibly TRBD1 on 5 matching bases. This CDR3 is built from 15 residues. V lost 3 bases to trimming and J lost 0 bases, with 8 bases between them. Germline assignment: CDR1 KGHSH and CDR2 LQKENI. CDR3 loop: CASSPGLTNTGELFF. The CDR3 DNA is TGTGCCAGCTCACCGGGGCTTACGAACACCGGGGAGCTGTTTTTT.

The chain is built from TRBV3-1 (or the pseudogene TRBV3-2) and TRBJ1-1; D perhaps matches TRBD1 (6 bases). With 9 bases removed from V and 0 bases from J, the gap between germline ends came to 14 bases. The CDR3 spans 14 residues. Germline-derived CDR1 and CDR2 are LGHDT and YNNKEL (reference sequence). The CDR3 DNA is TGTGCCAGTGGGGCGGACAGCCTGAACACTGAAGCTTTCTTT. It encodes CASGADSLNTEAFF.